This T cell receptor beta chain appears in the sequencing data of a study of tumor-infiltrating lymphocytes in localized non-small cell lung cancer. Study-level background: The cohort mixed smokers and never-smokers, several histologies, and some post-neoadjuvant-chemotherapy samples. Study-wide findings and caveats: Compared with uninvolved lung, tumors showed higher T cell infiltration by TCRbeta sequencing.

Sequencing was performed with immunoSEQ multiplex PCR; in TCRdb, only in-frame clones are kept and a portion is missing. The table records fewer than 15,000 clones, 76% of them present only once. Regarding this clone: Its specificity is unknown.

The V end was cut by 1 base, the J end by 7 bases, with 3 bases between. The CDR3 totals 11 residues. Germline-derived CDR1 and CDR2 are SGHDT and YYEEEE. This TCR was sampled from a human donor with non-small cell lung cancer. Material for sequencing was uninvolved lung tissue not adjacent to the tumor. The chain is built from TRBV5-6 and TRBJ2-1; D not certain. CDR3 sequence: CASSLRNEQFF. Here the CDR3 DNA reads TGTGCCAGCAGCTTGCGGAATGAGCAGTTCTTC.